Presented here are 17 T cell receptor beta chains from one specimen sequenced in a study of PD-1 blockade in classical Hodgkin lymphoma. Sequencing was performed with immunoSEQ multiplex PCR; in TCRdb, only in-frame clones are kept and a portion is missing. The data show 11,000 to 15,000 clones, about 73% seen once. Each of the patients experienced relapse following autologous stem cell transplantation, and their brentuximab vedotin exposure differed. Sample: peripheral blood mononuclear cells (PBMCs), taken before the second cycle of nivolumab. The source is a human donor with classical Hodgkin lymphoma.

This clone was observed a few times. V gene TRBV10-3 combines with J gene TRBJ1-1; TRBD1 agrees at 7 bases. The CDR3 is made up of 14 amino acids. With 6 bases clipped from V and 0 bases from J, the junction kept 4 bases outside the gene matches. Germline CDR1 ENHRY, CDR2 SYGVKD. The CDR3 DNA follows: TGTGCCATCAGGACAGGGAAAGTGAACACTGAAGCTTTCTTT. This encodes CAIRTGKVNTEAFF.

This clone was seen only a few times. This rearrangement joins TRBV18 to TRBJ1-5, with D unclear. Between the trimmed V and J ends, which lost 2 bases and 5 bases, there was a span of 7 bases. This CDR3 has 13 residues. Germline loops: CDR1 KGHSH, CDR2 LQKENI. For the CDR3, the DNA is TGTGCCAGCTCACCATTTATGGATCAGCCCCAGCATTTT. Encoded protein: CASSPFMDQPQHF.

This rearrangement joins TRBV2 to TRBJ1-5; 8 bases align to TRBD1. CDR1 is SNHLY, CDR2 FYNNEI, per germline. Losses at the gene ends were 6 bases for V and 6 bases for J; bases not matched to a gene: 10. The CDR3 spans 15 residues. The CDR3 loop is CASRTDRVVGQPQHF. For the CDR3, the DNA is TGTGCCAGCAGAACGGACAGGGTCGTCGGTCAGCCCCAGCATTTT. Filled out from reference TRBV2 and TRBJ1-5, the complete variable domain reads EPEVTQTPSHQVTQMGQEVILRCVPISNHLYFYWYRQILGQKVEFLVSFYNNEISEKSEIFDDQFSVERPDGSNFTLKIRSTKLEDSAMYFCASRTDRVVGQPQHFGDGTRLSIL.

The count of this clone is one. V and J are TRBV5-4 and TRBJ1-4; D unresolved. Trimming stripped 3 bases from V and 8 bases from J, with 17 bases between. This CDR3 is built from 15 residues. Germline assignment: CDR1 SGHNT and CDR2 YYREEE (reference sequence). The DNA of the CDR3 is TGTGCCAGCAGCTCTTCCCCCGTCTTGACAGAAAAACTGTTTTTT. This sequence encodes CASSSSPVLTEKLFF.

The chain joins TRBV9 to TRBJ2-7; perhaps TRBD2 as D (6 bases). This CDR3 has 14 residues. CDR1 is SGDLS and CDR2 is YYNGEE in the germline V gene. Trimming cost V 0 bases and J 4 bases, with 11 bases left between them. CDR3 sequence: CASSVGAGLYEQYF. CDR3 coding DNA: TGTGCCAGCAGCGTAGGGGCGGGACTTTACGAGCAGTACTTC. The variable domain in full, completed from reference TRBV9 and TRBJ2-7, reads DSGVTQTPKHLITATGQRVTLRCSPRSGDLSVYWYQQSLDQGLQFLIQYYNGEERAKGNILERFSAQQFPDLHSELNLSSLELGDSALYFCASSVGAGLYEQYFGPGTRLTVT.

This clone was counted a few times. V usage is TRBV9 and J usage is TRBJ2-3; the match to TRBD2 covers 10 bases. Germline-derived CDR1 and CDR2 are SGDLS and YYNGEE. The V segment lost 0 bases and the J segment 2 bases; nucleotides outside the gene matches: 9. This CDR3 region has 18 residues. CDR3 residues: CASSVARVAGGHTDTQYF. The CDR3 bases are TGTGCCAGCAGCGTAGCGAGAGTAGCGGGGGGCCACACAGATACGCAGTATTTT. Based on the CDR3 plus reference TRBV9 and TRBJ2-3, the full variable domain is DSGVTQTPKHLITATGQRVTLRCSPRSGDLSVYWYQQSLDQGLQFLIQYYNGEERAKGNILERFSAQQFPDLHSELNLSSLELGDSALYFCASSVARVAGGHTDTQYFGPGTRLTVL.

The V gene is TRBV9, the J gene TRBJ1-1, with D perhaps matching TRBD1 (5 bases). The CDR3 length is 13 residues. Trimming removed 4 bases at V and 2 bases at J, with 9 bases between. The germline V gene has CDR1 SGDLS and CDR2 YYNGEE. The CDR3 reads CASSSGPNTEAFF. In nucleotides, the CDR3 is TGTGCCAGCAGCTCGGGACCTAACACTGAAGCTTTCTTT.

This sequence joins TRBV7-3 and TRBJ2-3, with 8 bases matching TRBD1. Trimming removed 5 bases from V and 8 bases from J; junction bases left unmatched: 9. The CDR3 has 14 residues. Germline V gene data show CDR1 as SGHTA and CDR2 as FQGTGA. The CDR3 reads CASSGFGQGSTQYF. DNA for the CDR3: TGTGCCAGCAGCGGATTCGGACAGGGCAGTACGCAGTATTTT.

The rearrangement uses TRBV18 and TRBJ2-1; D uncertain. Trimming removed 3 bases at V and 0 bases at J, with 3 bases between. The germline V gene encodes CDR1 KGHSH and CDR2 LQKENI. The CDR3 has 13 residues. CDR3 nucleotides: TGTGCCAGCTCACCTGCCTCCTACAATGAGCAGTTCTTC. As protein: CASSPASYNEQFF. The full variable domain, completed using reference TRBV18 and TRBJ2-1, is NAGVMQNPRHLVRRRGQEARLRCSPMKGHSHVYWYRQLPEEGLKFMVYLQKENIIDESGMPKERFSAEFPKEGPSILRIQQVVRGDSAAYFCASSPASYNEQFFGPGTRLTVL.

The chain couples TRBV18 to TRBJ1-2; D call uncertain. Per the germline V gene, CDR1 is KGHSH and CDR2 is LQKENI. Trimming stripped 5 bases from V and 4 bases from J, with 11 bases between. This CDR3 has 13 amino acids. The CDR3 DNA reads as TGTGCCAGCTCAGATCAGGCTGGCTATGGCTACACCTTC. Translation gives CASSDQAGYGYTF.

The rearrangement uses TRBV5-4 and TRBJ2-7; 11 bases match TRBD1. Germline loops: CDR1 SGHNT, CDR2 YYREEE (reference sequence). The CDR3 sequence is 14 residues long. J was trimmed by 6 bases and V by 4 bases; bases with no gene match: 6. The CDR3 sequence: CASSQRTGGSEQYF. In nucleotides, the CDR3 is TGTGCCAGCAGCCAAAGGACAGGGGGCTCCGAGCAGTACTTC. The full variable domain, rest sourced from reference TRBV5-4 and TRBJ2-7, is ETGVTQSPTHLIKTRGQQVTLRCSSQSGHNTVSWYQQALGQGPQFIFQYYREEENGRGNFPPRFSGLQFPNYSSELNVNALELDDSALYLCASSQRTGGSEQYFGPGTRLTVT.

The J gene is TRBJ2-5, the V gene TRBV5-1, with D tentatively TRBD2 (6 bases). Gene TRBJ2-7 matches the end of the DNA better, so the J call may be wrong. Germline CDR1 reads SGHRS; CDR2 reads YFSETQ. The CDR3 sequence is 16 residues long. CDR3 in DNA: TGCGCCAGCAGCTCATTTGGGGGAGGAAGCTCCTACGAGCAGTACTTC. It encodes CASSSFGGGSSYEQYF.

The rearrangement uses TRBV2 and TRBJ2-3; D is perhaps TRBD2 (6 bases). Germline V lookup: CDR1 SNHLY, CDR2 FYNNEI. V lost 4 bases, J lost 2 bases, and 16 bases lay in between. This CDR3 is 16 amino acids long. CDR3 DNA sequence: TGTGCCAGCAGTGCGGGGGTCAAACTATACACAGATACGCAGTATTTT. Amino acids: CASSAGVKLYTDTQYF.

CDR3 protein: CASSGGTGFNEKLFF. For the CDR3, the DNA is TGTGCCAGCAGTGGCGGGACAGGGTTTAATGAAAAACTGTTTTTT. The V call is TRBV6-6, the J call TRBJ1-4; TRBD1 agrees at 9 bases. V lost 5 bases to trimming and J lost 4 bases; unmatched junction nucleotides: 5. This CDR3 has 15 residues. CDR1 is MNHNY and CDR2 is SVGAGI in the germline V gene (reference sequence).

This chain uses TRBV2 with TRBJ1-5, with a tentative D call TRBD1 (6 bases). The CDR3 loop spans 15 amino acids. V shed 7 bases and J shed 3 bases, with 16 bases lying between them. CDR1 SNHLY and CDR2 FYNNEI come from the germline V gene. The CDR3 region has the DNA TGTGCCAGCAACTCACAGGGCCCCTACAATCAGCCCCAGCATTTT. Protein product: CASNSQGPYNQPQHF.

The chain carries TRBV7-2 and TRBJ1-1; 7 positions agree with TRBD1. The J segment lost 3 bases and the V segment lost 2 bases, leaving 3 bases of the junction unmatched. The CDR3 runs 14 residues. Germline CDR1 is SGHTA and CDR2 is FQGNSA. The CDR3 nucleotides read TGTGCCAGCAGCTTACAGGGGGGGCACACTGAAGCTTTCTTT. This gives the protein CASSLQGGHTEAFF.

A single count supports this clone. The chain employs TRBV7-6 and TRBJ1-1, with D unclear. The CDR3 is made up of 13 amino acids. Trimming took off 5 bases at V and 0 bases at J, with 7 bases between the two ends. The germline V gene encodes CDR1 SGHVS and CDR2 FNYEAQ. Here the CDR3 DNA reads TGTGCCAGCAGCCCGCAGGTGAACACTGAAGCTTTCTTT. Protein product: CASSPQVNTEAFF. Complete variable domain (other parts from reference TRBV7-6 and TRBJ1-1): GAGVSQSPRYKVTKRGQDVALRCDPISGHVSLYWYRQALGQGPEFLTYFNYEAQQDKSGLPNDRFSAERPEGSISTLTIQRTEQRDSAMYRCASSPQVNTEAFFGQGTRLTVV.